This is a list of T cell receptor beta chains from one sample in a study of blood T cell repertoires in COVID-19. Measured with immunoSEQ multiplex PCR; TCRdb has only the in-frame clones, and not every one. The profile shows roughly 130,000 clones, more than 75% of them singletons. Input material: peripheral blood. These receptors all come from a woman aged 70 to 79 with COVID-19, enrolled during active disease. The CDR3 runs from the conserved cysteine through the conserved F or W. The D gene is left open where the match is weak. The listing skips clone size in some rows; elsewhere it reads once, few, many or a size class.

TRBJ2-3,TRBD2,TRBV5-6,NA,CASSLRTSGRTDTQYF,TGTGCCAGCAGCTTAAGAACTAGCGGCCGCACAGATACGCAGTATTTT
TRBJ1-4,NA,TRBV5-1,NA,CASSFNRANEKLFF,TGCGCCAGCAGCTTCAACAGGGCTAATGAAAAACTGTTTTTT
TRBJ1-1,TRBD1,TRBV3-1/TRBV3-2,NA,CASRQQGMGAFF,TGTGCCAGCAGGCAACAGGGGATGGGAGCTTTCTTT
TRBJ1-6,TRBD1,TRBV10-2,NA,CASSDDRGNSPLHF,TGCGCCAGCAGTGACGACAGGGGTAATTCACCCCTCCACTTT
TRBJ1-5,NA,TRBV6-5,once,CASRPYRDQPQHF,TGTGCCAGCAGACCCTACAGGGATCAGCCCCAGCATTTT
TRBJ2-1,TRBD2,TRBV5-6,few,CASSSRLADNEQFF,TGTGCCAGCAGCTCCCGACTAGCGGACAATGAGCAGTTCTTC
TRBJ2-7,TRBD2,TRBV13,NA,CASSFKLPSGENYEQYF,TGTGCCAGCAGTTTTAAACTTCCCAGCGGGGAGAATTACGAGCAGTACTTC
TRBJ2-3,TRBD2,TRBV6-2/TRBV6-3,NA,CASSRAGGTDTQYF,TGTGCCAGCAGCCGAGCGGGGGGAACAGATACGCAGTATTTT
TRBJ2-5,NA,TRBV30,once,CAWETRGAGQTQYF,TGTGCCTGGGAGACCCGGGGGGCCGGCCAGACCCAGTACTTC
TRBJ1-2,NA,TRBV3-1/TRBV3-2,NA,CASSQDRGYTF,TGTGCCAGCAGCCAAGACCGGGGCTACACCTTC
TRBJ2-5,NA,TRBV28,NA,CATQRAGAGQETQYF,TGTGCCACCCAAAGGGCGGGGGCAGGGCAAGAGACCCAGTACTTC
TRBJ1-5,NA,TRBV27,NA,CASSLEQGTQPQHF,TGTGCCAGCAGTCTAGAGCAGGGAACTCAGCCCCAGCATTTT
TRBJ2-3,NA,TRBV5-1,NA,CASSRGSTDTQYF,TGCGCCAGCAGCCGGGGGAGCACAGATACGCAGTATTTT
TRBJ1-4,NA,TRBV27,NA,CASSGPGQGPSTTNEKLFF,TGTGCCAGCAGTGGACCGGGACAAGGCCCCTCCACAACTAATGAAAAACTGTTTTTT
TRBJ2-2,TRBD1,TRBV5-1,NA,CASSWQGVSTGELFF,TGCGCCAGCAGCTGGCAGGGGGTGAGCACCGGGGAGCTGTTTTTT
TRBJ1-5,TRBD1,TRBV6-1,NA,CASSEMGQLNQPQHF,TGTGCCAGCAGTGAAATGGGACAGCTCAATCAGCCCCAGCATTTT
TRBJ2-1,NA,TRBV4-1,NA,CASSQAGLINEQFF,TGCGCCAGCAGCCAAGCGGGACTGATCAATGAGCAGTTCTTC
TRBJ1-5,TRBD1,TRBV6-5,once,CASSEGQNRPQHF,TGTGCCAGCAGCGAGGGACAGAACCGGCCCCAGCATTTT
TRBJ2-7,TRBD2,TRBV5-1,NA,CASSLTSGSSYEQYF,TGCGCCAGCAGCTTGACAAGCGGGAGCTCCTACGAGCAGTACTTC
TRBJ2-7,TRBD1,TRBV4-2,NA,CASSKTTGSVEEQYF,TGTGCCAGCAGCAAAACGACAGGGAGTGTGGAAGAGCAGTACTTC
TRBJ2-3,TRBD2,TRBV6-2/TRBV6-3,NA,CASSYSSKAGLAVPDTQYF,TGTGCCAGCAGTTACTCATCGAAAGCCGGACTAGCGGTCCCCGATACGCAGTATTTT
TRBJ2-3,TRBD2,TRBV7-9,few,CASIPPGGDTQYF,TGTGCCAGCATCCCCCCGGGGGGAGATACGCAGTATTTT
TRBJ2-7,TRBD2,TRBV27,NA,CASSRPLGGVAYEQYF,TGTGCCAGCAGTCGTCCCCTCGGGGGGGTAGCCTACGAGCAGTACTTC
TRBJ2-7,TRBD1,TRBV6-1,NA,CASSEINRGIYEQYF,TGTGCCAGCAGTGAAATTAACAGGGGAATCTACGAGCAGTACTTC
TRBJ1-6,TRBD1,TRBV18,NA,CASSTSPGQGGSPLHF,TGTGCCAGCTCTACCTCGCCGGGACAGGGAGGGTCACCCCTCCACTTT
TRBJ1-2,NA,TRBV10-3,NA,CAISSLGGKDGYTF,TGTGCCATCAGTTCCCTCGGGGGGAAGGATGGCTACACCTTC
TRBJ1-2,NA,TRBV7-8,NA,CASSLFREGGYTF,TGTGCCAGCAGCTTATTCAGGGAGGGCGGCTACACCTTC
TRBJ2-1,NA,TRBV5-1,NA,CASSLLENEQFF,TGCGCCAGCAGCTTGCTGGAGAATGAGCAGTTCTTC
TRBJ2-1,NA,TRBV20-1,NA,CSARGLREQFF,TGCAGTGCTAGGGGACTCAGGGAGCAGTTCTTC
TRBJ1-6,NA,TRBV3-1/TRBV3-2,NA,CASSQGPPSPLHF,TGTGCCAGCAGCCAAGGTCCCCCATCACCCCTCCACTTT
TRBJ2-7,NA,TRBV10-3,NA,CAIAEVYEQYF,TGTGCCATCGCCGAGGTCTACGAGCAGTACTTC
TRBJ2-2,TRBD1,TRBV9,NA,CASSRTGTGVTGELFF,TGTGCCAGCAGCAGAACCGGGACAGGGGTAACCGGGGAGCTGTTTTTT
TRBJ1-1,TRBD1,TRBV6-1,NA,CASSESGRGAEAFF,TGTGCCAGCAGTGAATCCGGCAGGGGGGCTGAAGCTTTCTTT
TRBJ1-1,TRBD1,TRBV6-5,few,CATSGTSRGRPEAFF,TGTGCCACCTCAGGAACCTCGAGGGGGCGCCCTGAAGCTTTCTTT
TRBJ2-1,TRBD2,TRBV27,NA,CASRFQSSGGPHNEQFF,TGTGCCAGCAGATTTCAATCGAGCGGGGGGCCGCACAATGAGCAGTTCTTC